The entry that follows covers one T cell receptor beta chain sequence. Germline V gene lookup returns CDR1 SEHNR and CDR2 FQNEAQ (reference sequence). CDR3 length equals 17 residues. Trimming cost V 5 bases and J 0 bases; bases outside gene matches: 8. The sample originates from a study of T cell changes during pregnancy in multiple sclerosis. Sequencing was performed with immunoSEQ multiplex PCR; in TCRdb, only in-frame clones are kept and a portion is missing. Here the sample spans about 43,000 clones, over 70% being singletons. Sample: peripheral blood, taken in the first trimester of pregnancy. This clonotype originated in a female donor in good health, enrolled as a control in a pregnancy study. The chain carries TRBV7-9 and TRBJ2-3; 10 positions agree with TRBD1. The CDR3 protein is CASSPQRQGASTDTQYF. The CDR3 DNA reads TGTGCCAGCAGCCCACAACGACAGGGGGCGAGCACAGATACGCAGTATTTT.